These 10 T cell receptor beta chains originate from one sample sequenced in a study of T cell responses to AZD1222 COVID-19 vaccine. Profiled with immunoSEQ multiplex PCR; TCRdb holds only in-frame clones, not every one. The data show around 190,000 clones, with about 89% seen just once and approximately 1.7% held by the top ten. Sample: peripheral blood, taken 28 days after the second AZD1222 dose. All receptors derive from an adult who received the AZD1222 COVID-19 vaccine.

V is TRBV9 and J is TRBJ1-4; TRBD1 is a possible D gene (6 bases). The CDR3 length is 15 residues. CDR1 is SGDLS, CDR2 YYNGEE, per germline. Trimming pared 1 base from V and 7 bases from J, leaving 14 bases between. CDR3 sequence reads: CASSVNMGAGEKLFF. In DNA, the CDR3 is TGTGCCAGCAGCGTAAATATGGGGGCCGGTGAAAAACTGTTTTTT. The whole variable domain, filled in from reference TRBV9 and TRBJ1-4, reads DSGVTQTPKHLITATGQRVTLRCSPRSGDLSVYWYQQSLDQGLQFLIQYYNGEERAKGNILERFSAQQFPDLHSELNLSSLELGDSALYFCASSVNMGAGEKLFFGSGTQLSVL.

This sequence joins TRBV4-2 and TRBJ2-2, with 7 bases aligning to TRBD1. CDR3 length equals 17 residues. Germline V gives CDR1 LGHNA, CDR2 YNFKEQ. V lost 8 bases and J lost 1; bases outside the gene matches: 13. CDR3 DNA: TGTGCCAGCTCCCTAAAAGGGGGCGCTTGGAACACCGGGGAGCTGTTTTTT. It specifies CASSLKGGAWNTGELFF.

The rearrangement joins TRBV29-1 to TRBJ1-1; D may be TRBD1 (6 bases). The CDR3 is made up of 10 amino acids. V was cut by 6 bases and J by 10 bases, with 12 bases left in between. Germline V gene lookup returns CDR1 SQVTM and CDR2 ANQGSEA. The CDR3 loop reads CSVSTGLAFF. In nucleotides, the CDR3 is TGCAGCGTCTCTACAGGGTTAGCTTTCTTT.

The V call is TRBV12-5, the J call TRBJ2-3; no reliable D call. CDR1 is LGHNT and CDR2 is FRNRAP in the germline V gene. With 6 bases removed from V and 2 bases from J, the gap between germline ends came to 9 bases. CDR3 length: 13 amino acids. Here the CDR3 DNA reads TGTGCTAGTGGGGGCTTCCCCACAGATACGCAGTATTTT. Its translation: CASGGFPTDTQYF.

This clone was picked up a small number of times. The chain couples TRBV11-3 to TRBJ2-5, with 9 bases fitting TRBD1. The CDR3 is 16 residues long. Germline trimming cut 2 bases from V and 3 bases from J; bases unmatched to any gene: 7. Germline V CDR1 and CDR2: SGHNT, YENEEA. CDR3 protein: CASSLRSDRGEETQYF. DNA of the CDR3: TGTGCCAGCAGCTTAAGGTCTGACAGGGGGGAAGAGACCCAGTACTTC.

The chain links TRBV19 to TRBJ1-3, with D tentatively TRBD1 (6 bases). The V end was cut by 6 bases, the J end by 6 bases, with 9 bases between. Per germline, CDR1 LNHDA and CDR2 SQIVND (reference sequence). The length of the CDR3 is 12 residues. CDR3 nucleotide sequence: TGTGCCAGTAGGCACAGGGAAAACACCATATATTTT. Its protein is CASRHRENTIYF.

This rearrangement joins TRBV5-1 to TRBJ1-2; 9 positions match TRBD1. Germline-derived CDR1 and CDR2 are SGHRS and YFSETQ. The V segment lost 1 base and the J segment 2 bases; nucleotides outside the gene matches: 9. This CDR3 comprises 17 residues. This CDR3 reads CASSLTRGDRGNYGYTF. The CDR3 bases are TGCGCCAGCAGCTTGACCAGAGGAGACAGGGGGAACTATGGCTACACCTTC.

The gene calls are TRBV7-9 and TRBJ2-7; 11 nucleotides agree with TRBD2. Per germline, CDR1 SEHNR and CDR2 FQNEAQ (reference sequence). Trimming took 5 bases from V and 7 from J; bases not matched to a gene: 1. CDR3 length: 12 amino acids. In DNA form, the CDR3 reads TGTGCCAGCAGCAGACTAGCGGGGGAGCAGTACTTC. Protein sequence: CASSRLAGEQYF.

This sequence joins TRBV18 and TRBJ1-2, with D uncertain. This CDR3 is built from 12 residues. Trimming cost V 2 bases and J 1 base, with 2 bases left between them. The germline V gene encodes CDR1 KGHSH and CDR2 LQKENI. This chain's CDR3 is CASSPVNYGYTF. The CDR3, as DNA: TGTGCCAGCTCACCAGTTAACTATGGCTACACCTTC. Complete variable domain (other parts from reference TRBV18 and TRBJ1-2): NAGVMQNPRHLVRRRGQEARLRCSPMKGHSHVYWYRQLPEEGLKFMVYLQKENIIDESGMPKERFSAEFPKEGPSILRIQQVVRGDSAAYFCASSPVNYGYTFGSGTRLTVV.

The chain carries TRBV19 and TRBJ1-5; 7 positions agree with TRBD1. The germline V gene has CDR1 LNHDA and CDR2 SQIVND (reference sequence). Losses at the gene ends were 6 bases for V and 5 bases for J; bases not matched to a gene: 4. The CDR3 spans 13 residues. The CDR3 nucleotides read TGTGCCAGTAGCGACGACAGGGATCAGCCCCAGCATTTT. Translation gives CASSDDRDQPQHF.